A single T cell receptor (beta chain) is shown here with its context. Trimming left V 0 bases short and J 4 bases short, with 10 bases between. Germline V lookup: CDR1 SGHRS, CDR2 YFSETQ. The CDR3 has 14 amino acids. Assay used: immunoSEQ multiplex PCR; TCRdb lists only in-frame clones, some missing. There are about 35,000 clones in the sample; roughly 90% occur only once, and around 0.4% lies in the top ten. The data were taken from a study of T cell changes during pregnancy in multiple sclerosis. The receptor's source is a female donor with multiple sclerosis, enrolled in a pregnancy study. V is TRBV5-1 and J is TRBJ2-5, with D maybe TRBD2 (6 bases). This specimen was CD4+ T cells from peripheral blood mononuclear cells, taken in the second trimester of pregnancy. Here the CDR3 reads CASSLGTSSETQYF. DNA of the CDR3: TGCGCCAGCAGCTTGGGAACTAGCTCAGAGACCCAGTACTTC.